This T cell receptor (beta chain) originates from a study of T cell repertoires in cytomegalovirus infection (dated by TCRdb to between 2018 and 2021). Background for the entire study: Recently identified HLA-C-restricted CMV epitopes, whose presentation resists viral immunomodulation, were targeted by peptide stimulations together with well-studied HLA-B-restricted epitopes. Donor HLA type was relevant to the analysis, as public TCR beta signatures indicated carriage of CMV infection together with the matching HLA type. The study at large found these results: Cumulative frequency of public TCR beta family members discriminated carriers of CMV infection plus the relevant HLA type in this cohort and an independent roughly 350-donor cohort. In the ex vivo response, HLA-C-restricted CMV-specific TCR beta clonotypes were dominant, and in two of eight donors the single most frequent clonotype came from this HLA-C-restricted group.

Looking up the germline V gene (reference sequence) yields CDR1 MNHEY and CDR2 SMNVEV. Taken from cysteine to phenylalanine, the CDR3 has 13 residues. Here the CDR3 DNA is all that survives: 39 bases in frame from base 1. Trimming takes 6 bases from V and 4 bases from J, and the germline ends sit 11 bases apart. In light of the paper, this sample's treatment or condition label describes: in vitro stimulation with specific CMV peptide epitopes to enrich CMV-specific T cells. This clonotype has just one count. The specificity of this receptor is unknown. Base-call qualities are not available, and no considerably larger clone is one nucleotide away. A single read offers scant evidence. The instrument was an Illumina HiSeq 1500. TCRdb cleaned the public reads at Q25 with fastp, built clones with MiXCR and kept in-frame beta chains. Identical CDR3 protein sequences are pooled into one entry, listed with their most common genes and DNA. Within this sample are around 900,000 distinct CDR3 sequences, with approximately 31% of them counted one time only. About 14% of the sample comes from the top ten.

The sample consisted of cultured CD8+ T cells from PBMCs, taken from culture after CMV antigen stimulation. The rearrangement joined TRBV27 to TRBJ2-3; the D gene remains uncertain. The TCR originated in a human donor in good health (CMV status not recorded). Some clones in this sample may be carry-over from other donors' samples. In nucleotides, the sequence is TGTGCCAGCAGCCCTGCTTACGCAGATACGCAGTATTTT. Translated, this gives CASSPAYADTQYF.